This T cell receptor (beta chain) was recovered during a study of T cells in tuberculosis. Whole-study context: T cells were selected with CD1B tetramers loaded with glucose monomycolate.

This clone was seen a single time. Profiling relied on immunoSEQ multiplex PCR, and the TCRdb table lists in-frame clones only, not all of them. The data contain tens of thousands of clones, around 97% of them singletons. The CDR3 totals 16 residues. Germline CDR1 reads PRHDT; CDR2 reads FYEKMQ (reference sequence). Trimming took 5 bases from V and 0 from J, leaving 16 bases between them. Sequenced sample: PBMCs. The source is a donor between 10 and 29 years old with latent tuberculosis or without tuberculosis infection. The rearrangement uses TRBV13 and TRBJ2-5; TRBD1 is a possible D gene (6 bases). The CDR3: CASSPGGSLYQETQYF. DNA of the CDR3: TGTGCCAGCAGCCCTGGGGGCAGCCTGTACCAAGAGACCCAGTACTTC.